This is a list of T cell receptor beta chains from one sample in a study of blood T cell repertoires in COVID-19. Produced via immunoSEQ multiplex PCR; TCRdb's table is partial and in-frame only. The sample has approximately 200,000 clones, approximately 92% seen once. Sample: PBMCs or T cells enriched from blood (not recorded which). These receptors all stem from a woman in her 40s with acute COVID-19. CDR3s include the opening cysteine and the closing phenylalanine or tryptophan. D genes are given only for firm matches. Size tells how often a clone was seen (once, few, many) or the class of an expanded clone, and some rows leave it out.

clone size,V gene,D gene,CDR3 length,J gene,CDR3 protein,CDR3 DNA
.,TRBV4-3,TRBD2,16,TRBJ2-1,CASSQEASGTYNEQFF,TGCGCCAGCAGCCAAGAGGCTAGCGGGACATACAATGAGCAGTTCTTC
once,TRBV19,.,16,TRBJ1-2,CASSILTGTQSYGYTF,TGTGCCAGTAGTATCTTGACGGGAACCCAGAGCTATGGCTACACCTTC
.,TRBV24-1,.,14,TRBJ1-1,CATSDLRENTEAFF,TGTGCCACCAGTGACCTCAGGGAAAACACTGAAGCTTTCTTT
few,TRBV30,.,13,TRBJ1-1,CAWTLSRGTEAFF,TGTGCCTGGACCCTCTCCCGAGGCACTGAAGCTTTCTTT
once,TRBV6-2/TRBV6-3,.,18,TRBJ1-6,CASSPPERPSSYNSPLHF,TGTGCCAGCAGCCCCCCAGAGAGGCCGAGCTCCTATAATTCACCCCTCCACTTT
.,TRBV11-2,.,17,TRBJ2-2,CASSTGIGYRTTGELFF,TGTGCCAGCAGCACAGGGATAGGTTACAGAACCACCGGGGAGCTGTTTTTT
few,TRBV7-9,.,18,TRBJ1-6,CASSLDLQGRVGNSPLHF,TGTGCCAGCAGCTTAGATCTTCAGGGGCGGGTAGGAAATTCACCCCTCCACTTT
.,TRBV5-1,.,16,TRBJ2-7,CASSPRDSIYSYEQYF,TGCGCCAGCAGCCCTAGGGACTCCATTTACTCCTACGAGCAGTACTTC
.,TRBV4-1,TRBD1,15,TRBJ2-7,CASSQARTGVNEQYF,TGCGCCAGCAGCCAAGCCAGGACAGGGGTTAACGAGCAGTACTTC
once,TRBV11-3,.,15,TRBJ1-5,CASSPGHFSNQPQHF,TGTGCCAGCAGCCCCGGACACTTTAGCAATCAGCCCCAGCATTTT
.,TRBV3-1/TRBV3-2,.,12,TRBJ2-7,CASSQGGYEQYF,TGTGCCAGCAGCCAGGGGGGATACGAGCAGTACTTC
.,TRBV9,.,14,TRBJ2-6,CASSVGAGANVLTF,TGTGCCAGCAGCGTAGGGGCGGGGGCCAACGTCCTGACTTTC
.,TRBV19,TRBD1,13,TRBJ1-1,CATGQGIFAEAFF,TGTGCCACGGGACAGGGGATCTTCGCTGAAGCTTTCTTT
.,TRBV9,TRBD2,15,TRBJ2-3,CASSVVAGRADTQYF,TGTGCCAGCAGCGTAGTGGCAGGGAGGGCAGATACGCAGTATTTT
.,TRBV20-1,.,12,TRBJ1-5,CSASPGKQPQHF,TGCAGTGCTAGTCCCGGGAAACAGCCCCAGCATTTT
.,TRBV27,.,15,TRBJ2-6,CASRSGSSGANVLTF,TGTGCCAGCAGATCCGGGTCCTCTGGGGCCAACGTCCTGACTTTC
.,TRBV11-3,.,15,TRBJ2-3,CASSLAGGGTDTQYF,TGTGCCAGCAGCTTAGCGGGCGGGGGCACAGATACGCAGTATTTT
few,TRBV5-1,TRBD1,16,TRBJ1-1,CASSRDRSLSNTEAFF,TGCGCCAGCAGCCGGGACAGATCCCTCTCGAACACTGAAGCTTTCTTT
.,TRBV27,.,14,TRBJ1-5,CASSSRRSGQPQHF,TGTGCCAGCAGTTCAAGACGTTCAGGTCAGCCCCAGCATTTT
.,TRBV27,.,17,TRBJ2-6,CASSLNSYDSGANVLTF,TGTGCCAGCAGTTTAAACAGCTATGACTCTGGGGCCAACGTCCTGACTTTC
.,TRBV28,TRBD1,13,TRBJ1-1,CASSRGLGTEAFF,TGTGCCAGCAGCAGGGGGCTTGGAACTGAAGCTTTCTTT
.,TRBV3-1/TRBV3-2,.,17,TRBJ2-5,CASSPIVVKLEQETQYF,TGTGCCAGCAGCCCCATCGTGGTCAAACTAGAACAAGAGACCCAGTACTTC
.,TRBV10-2,TRBD1,16,TRBJ1-6,CASSEWQGDVNSPLHF,TGCGCCAGCAGTGAATGGCAGGGGGACGTTAATTCACCCCTCCACTTT
.,TRBV4-2,.,16,TRBJ2-7,CASSQDLGGSKHEQYF,TGTGCCAGCAGCCAAGATCTAGGGGGTAGCAAGCACGAGCAGTACTTC
.,TRBV5-6,TRBD1,14,TRBJ1-5,CASSVGQGGKPQHF,TGTGCCAGCAGCGTAGGACAGGGAGGGAAGCCCCAGCATTTT
.,TRBV9,.,17,TRBJ1-1,CASTSPMGGDTHTEAFF,TGTGCCAGCACCTCCCCTATGGGGGGGGATACTCACACTGAAGCTTTCTTT
.,TRBV29-1,.,14,TRBJ1-1,CSVGSPPGNTEAFF,TGCAGCGTTGGCTCGCCACCAGGGAACACTGAAGCTTTCTTT
.,TRBV4-2,.,18,TRBJ2-7,CASSQGRPDTFYSYEQYF,TGTGCCAGCAGCCAAGGTCGTCCGGACACCTTTTACTCCTACGAGCAGTACTTC
.,TRBV6-5,TRBD1,14,TRBJ1-2,CASSYSGQGYVYTF,TGTGCCAGCAGTTACTCGGGACAGGGATATGTCTACACCTTC
.,TRBV29-1,.,14,TRBJ2-3,CSFLSGSNADTQYF,TGCAGCTTCCTGTCAGGGTCTAACGCAGATACGCAGTATTTT
once,TRBV5-4,.,14,TRBJ2-5,CASSSTDFQETQYF,TGTGCCAGCAGCTCGACCGACTTCCAAGAGACCCAGTACTTC
.,TRBV6-5,TRBD1,15,TRBJ2-7,CASSYRGTGTYEQYF,TGTGCCAGCAGTTACCGGGGGACAGGGACCTACGAGCAGTACTTC
.,TRBV20-1,.,10,TRBJ1-2,CSAQLDGYTF,TGCAGTGCTCAATTAGATGGCTACACCTTC
.,TRBV11-2,.,17,TRBJ1-3,CASSLPAAGLSGNTIYF,TGTGCCAGCAGCTTACCCGCGGCGGGGCTCTCTGGAAACACCATATATTTT
once,TRBV12-5,.,16,TRBJ2-3,CASGLPPGTSRNTQYF,TGTGCTAGTGGTTTGCCCCCGGGAACATCCCGGAATACGCAGTATTTT
.,TRBV19,TRBD2,15,TRBJ2-3,CASSLSGGAPDTQYF,TGTGCCAGTAGTCTTAGCGGGGGGGCCCCAGATACGCAGTATTTT
.,TRBV6-5,TRBD2,12,TRBJ2-7,CASASGRYEQYF,TGTGCCAGCGCTAGCGGGAGATACGAGCAGTACTTC
.,TRBV19,TRBD2,12,TRBJ2-1,CATGTSVSEQFF,TGTGCCACGGGGACTAGCGTCAGTGAGCAGTTCTTC
.,TRBV3-1/TRBV3-2,TRBD1,14,TRBJ2-7,CASSQGQGVYEQYF,TGTGCCAGCAGCCAAGGACAGGGGGTCTACGAGCAGTACTTC
.,TRBV6-5,.,13,TRBJ1-4,CASKTAGSEKLFF,TGTGCCAGCAAAACCGCAGGAAGTGAAAAACTGTTTTTT
.,TRBV7-3,.,14,TRBJ1-4,CASSLGPSSEKLFF,TGTGCCAGCAGCTTAGGTCCTAGTAGTGAAAAACTGTTTTTT
.,TRBV9,TRBD1,18,TRBJ2-2,CASSLSQGGQGNTGELFF,TGTGCCAGCAGCCTCTCCCAGGGGGGACAGGGAAACACCGGGGAGCTGTTTTTT
.,TRBV7-9,TRBD2,16,TRBJ2-2,CASSNGLAEHAGELFF,TGTGCCAGCAGCAATGGACTAGCGGAACACGCCGGGGAGCTGTTTTTT
.,TRBV3-1/TRBV3-2,TRBD2,16,TRBJ2-1,CASSQTSGSSYNEQFF,TGTGCCAGCAGCCAAACTAGCGGGAGCTCCTACAATGAGCAGTTCTTC
once,TRBV27,.,16,TRBJ2-7,CASSLSSPGWSYEQYF,TGTGCCAGCAGTTTATCATCCCCAGGGTGGTCCTACGAGCAGTACTTC
.,TRBV4-1,.,16,TRBJ2-7,CASSQVGGRVVDEQYF,TGCGCCAGCAGCCAAGTGGGGGGAAGGGTCGTGGACGAGCAGTACTTC